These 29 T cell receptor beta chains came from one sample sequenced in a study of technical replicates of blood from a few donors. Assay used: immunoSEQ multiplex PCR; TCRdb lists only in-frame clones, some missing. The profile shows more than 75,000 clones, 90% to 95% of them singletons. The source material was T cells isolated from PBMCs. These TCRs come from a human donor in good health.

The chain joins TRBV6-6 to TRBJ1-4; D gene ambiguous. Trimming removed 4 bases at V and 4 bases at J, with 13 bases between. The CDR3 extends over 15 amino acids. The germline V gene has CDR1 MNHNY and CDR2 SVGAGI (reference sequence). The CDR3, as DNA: TGTGCCAGCAGTTCGCCAGGTGATTTTAATGAAAAACTGTTTTTT. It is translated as CASSSPGDFNEKLFF.

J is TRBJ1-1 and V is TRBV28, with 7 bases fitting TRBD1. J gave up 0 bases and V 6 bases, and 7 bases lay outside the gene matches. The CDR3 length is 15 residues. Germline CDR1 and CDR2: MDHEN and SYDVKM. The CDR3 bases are TGTGCCAGCAGGGGATGGACAGGCATGAACACTGAAGCTTTCTTT. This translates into CASRGWTGMNTEAFF.

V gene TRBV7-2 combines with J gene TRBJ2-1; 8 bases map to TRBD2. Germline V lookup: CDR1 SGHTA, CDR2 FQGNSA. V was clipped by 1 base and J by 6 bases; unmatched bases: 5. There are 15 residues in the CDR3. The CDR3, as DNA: TGTGCCAGCAGCTTAGAGAGCGGACTAGCCAATGAGCAGTTCTTC. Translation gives CASSLESGLANEQFF. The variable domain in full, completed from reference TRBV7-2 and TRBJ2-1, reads GAGVSQSPSNKVTEKGKDVELRCDPISGHTALYWYRQSLGQGLEFLIYFQGNSAPDKSGLPSDRFSAERTGGSVSTLTIQRTQQEDSAVYLCASSLESGLANEQFFGPGTRLTVL.

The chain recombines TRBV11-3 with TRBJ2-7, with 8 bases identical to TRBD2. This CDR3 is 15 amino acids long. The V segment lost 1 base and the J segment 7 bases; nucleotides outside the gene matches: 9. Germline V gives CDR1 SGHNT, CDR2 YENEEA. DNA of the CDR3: TGTGCCAGCAGCTTAGGGGGAACGGGAGGGGAAGAGCAGTACTTC. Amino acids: CASSLGGTGGEEQYF.

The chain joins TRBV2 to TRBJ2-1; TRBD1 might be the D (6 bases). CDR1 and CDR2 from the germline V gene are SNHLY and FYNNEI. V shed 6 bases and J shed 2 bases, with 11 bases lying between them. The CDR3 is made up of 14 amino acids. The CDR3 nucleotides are TGTGCCAGCAGAAACAGGGCGGCCTACAATGAGCAGTTCTTC. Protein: CASRNRAAYNEQFF. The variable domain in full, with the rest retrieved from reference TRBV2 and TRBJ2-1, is EPEVTQTPSHQVTQMGQEVILRCVPISNHLYFYWYRQILGQKVEFLVSFYNNEISEKSEIFDDQFSVERPDGSNFTLKIRSTKLEDSAMYFCASRNRAAYNEQFFGPGTRLTVL.

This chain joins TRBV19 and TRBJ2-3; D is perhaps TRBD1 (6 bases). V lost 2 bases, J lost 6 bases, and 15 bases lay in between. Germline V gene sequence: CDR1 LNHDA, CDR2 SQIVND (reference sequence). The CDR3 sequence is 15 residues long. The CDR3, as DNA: TGTGCCAGTAGTATATCCGGGCAGGGGCTGGATACGCAGTATTTT. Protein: CASSISGQGLDTQYF.

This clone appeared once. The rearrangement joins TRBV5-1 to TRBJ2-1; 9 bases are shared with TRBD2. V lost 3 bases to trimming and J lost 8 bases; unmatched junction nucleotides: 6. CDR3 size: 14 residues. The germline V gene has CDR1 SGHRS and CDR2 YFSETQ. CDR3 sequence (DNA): TGCGCCAGCAGCTCTGCGGGAGGGCCACATGAGCAGTTCTTC. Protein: CASSSAGGPHEQFF.

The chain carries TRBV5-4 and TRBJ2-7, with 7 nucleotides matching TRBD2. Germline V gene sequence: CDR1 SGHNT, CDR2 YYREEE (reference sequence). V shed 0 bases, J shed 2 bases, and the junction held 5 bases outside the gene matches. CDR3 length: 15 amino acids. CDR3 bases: TGTGCCAGCAGCTTGGGTCTAGCGGAAACCTACGAGCAGTACTTC. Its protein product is CASSLGLAETYEQYF.

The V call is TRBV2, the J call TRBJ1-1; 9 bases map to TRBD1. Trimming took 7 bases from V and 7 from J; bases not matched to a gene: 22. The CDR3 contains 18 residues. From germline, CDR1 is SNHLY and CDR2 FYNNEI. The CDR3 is CASNIYRDRAFLVGEAFF. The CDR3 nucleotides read TGTGCCAGCAATATATATAGGGACAGGGCCTTTTTAGTGGGTGAAGCTTTCTTT. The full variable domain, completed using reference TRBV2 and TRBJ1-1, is EPEVTQTPSHQVTQMGQEVILRCVPISNHLYFYWYRQILGQKVEFLVSFYNNEISEKSEIFDDQFSVERPDGSNFTLKIRSTKLEDSAMYFCASNIYRDRAFLVGEAFFGQGTRLTVV.

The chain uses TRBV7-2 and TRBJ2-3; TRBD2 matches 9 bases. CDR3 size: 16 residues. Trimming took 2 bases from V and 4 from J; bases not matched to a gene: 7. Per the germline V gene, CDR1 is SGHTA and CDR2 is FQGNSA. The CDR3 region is CASSLQLAGPPDTQYF. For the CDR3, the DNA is TGTGCCAGCAGCTTACAGCTAGCGGGACCCCCAGATACGCAGTATTTT.

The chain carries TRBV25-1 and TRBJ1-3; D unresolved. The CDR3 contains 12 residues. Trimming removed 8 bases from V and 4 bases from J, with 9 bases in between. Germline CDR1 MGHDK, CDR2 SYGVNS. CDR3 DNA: TGTGCCAGCTGGGCTGGCGGAAACACCATATATTTT. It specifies CASWAGGNTIYF.

This chain's CDR3 is CASSFGVLSEQYF. In nucleotides, the CDR3 is TGTGCCAGCAGCTTTGGAGTTTTAAGCGAGCAGTACTTC. The V call is TRBV7-2, the J call TRBJ2-7; no definite D call. CDR1 SGHTA and CDR2 FQGNSA come from the germline V gene. V was cut by 3 bases and J by 6 bases, with 12 bases left in between. This CDR3 has 13 residues.

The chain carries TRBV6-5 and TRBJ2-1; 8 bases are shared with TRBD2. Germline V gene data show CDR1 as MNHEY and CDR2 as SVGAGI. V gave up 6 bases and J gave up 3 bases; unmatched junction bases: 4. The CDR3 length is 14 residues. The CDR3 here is CASRVAGSYNEQFF. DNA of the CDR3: TGTGCCAGCAGGGTAGCGGGAAGCTACAATGAGCAGTTCTTC.

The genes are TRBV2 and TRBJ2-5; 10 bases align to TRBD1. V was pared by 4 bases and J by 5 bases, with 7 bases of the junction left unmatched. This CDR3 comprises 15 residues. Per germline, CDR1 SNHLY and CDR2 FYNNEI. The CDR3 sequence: CASSARTGGRETQYF. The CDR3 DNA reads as TGTGCCAGCAGTGCTAGGACAGGGGGTAGGGAGACCCAGTACTTC.

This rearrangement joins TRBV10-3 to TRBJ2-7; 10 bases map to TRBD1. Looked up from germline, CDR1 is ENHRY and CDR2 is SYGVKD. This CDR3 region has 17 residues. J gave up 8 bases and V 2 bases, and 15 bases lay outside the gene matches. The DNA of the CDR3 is TGTGCCATCAGTGAGCCAGGGGGGGACAGGGGAATTGGTAAGCAGTACTTC. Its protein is CAISEPGGDRGIGKQYF.

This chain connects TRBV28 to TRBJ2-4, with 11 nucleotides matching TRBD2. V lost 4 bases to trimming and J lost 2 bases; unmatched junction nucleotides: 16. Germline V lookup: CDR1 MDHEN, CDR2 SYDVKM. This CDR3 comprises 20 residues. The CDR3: CASSWRTSGLYSPSKNIQYF. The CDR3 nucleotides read TGTGCCAGCAGTTGGAGGACTAGCGGGCTCTATTCTCCCTCCAAAAACATTCAGTACTTC.

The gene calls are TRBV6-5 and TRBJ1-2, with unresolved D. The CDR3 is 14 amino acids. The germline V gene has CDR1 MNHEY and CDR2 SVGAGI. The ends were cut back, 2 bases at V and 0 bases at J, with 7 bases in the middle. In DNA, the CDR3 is TGTGCCAGCAGTTACGTCGGAGCTAACTATGGCTACACCTTC. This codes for CASSYVGANYGYTF.

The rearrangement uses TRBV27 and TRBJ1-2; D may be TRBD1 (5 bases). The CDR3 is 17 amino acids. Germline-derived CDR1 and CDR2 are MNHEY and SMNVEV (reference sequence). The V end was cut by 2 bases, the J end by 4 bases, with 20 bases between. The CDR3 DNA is TGTGCCAGCAGTTTAAAGGACACGTACTCAGGGTTCTATGGCTACACCTTC. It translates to CASSLKDTYSGFYGYTF.

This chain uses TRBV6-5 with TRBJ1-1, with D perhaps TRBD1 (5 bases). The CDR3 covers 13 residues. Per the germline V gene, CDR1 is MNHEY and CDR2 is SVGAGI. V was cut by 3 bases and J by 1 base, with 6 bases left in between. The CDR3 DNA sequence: TGTGCCAGCAGTTATACAGGGAACACTGAAGCTTTCTTT. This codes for CASSYTGNTEAFF.

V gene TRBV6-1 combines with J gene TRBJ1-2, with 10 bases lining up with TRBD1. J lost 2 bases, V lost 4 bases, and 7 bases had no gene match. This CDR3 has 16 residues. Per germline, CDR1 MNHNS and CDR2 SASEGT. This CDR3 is CASSGTAGQGNYGYTF. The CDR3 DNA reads TGTGCCAGCAGTGGAACGGCGGGACAGGGGAACTATGGCTACACCTTC.

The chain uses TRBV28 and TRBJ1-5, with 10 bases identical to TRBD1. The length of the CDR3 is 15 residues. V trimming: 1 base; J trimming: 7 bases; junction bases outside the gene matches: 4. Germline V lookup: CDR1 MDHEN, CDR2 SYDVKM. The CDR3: CASSLSTGGLQPQHF. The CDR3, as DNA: TGTGCCAGCAGTTTATCGACAGGGGGCCTCCAGCCCCAGCATTTT.

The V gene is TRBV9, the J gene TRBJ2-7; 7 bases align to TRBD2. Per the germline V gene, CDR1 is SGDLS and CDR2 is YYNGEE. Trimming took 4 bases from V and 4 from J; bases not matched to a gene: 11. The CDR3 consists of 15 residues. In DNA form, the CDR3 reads TGTGCCAGCAGCCAGGGAACTCCAGCGGGGTACGAGCAGTACTTC. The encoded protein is CASSQGTPAGYEQYF.

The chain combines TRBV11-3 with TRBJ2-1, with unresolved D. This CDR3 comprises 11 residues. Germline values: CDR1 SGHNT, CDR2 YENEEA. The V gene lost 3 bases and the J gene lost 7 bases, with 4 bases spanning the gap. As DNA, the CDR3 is TGTGCCAGCAGCTTTAGAAATGAGCAGTTCTTC. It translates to CASSFRNEQFF.

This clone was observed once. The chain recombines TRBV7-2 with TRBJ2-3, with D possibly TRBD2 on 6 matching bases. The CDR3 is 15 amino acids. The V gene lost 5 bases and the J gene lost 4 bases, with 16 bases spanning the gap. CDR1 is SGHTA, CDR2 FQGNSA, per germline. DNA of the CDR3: TGTGCCAGCAGCCTCGACGGGAGACCCTCAGATACGCAGTATTTT. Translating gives CASSLDGRPSDTQYF.

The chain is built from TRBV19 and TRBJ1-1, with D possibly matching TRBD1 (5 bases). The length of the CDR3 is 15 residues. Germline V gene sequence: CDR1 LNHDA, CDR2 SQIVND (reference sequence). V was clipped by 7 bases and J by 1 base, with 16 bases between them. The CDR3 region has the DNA TGTGCCAGTACCCTAGGGCAGGGAAAGAACACTGAAGCTTTCTTT. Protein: CASTLGQGKNTEAFF.

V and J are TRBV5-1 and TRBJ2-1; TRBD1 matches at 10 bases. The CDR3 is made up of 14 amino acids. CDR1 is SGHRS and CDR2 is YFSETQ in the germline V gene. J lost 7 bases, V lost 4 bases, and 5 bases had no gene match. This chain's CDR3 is CASSGGQGRNEQFF. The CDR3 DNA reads TGCGCCAGCAGCGGGGGACAGGGGAGGAATGAGCAGTTCTTC. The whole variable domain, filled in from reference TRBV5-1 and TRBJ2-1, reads KAGVTQTPRYLIKTRGQQVTLSCSPISGHRSVSWYQQTPGQGLQFLFEYFSETQRNKGNFPGRFSGRQFSNSRSEMNVSTLELGDSALYLCASSGGQGRNEQFFGPGTRLTVL.

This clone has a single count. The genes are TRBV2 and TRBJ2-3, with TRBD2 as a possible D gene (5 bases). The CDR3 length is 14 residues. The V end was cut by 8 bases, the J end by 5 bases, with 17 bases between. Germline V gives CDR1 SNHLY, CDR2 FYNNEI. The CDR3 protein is CASGIGSDKDTQYF. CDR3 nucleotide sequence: TGTGCCAGCGGAATAGGGAGTGACAAAGATACGCAGTATTTT.

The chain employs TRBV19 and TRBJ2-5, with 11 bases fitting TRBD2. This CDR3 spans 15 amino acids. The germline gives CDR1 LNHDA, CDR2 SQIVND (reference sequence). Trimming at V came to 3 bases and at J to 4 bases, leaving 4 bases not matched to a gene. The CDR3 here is CASSMVAGGRETQYF. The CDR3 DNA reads TGTGCCAGTAGTATGGTAGCGGGAGGGCGAGAGACCCAGTACTTC.

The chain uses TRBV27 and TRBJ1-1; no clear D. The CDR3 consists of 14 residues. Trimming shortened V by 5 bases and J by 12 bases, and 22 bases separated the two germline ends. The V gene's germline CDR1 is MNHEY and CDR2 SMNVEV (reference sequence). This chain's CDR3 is CASSTVDTGDITFF. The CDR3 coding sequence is TGTGCCAGCAGTACCGTCGACACCGGGGATATTACTTTCTTT.